This T cell receptor beta chain was recovered during a study of T-cell memory formation after mild COVID-19 (dated by TCRdb to about 2021). Describing the broader study: TCR sequence clusters from the two donors were largely donor specific. In a couple of donors, T-cell clones that expanded and contracted after mild COVID-19 were followed by sequencing TCRalpha and TCRbeta repertoires longitudinally. The cohort was made up of two young adult volunteers, one female and one male, who were previously healthy.

Ficoll-Paque density gradient centrifugation was the method used to isolate PBMCs. A word on this clonotype: This clone's antigen is unknown. Base qualities are missing; no much larger clone stands one base away.

The reads were generated on an Illumina NovaSeq 6000. cDNA libraries for TCRalpha and TCRbeta were prepared by 5'RACE using constant-segment primers, with sample barcodes and unique molecular identifiers added. RNA was extracted from every sample with Trizol reagent. The libraries were amplified in two PCR steps, and the second step added a second sample barcode and Illumina TruSeq adapters. Libraries were sequenced on an Illumina NovaSeq with 2 x 150 bp paired-end reads. In the source study's methods: With migec v1.2.7, reads were demultiplexed and then collapsed into UMI-guided consensus sequences. Using mixcr v2.1.11, the UMI consensuses were aligned to TRA and TRB V and J templates and assembled into clonotypes. Expanded or contracted clonotypes were those called significant by both edgeR and NoisET, with noise models trained on biological replicates. edgeR calls used a false discovery rate-adjusted p below 0.01 and a log2 fold-change threshold of 1. PCA with hierarchical clustering of max-normalized trajectories of the 1000 most abundant clonotypes was used as exploratory dynamics analysis. The CD4 or CD8 phenotype of responding clones was assigned using the separately sequenced CD4+ and CD8+ repertoires. TCRdb itself trimmed the public reads at Q25 with fastp, ran MiXCR and retained productive beta chains. Each entry merges the rows of one CDR3 protein and shows their most common DNA and genes. None of the V and J calls come from the authors' own analysis; TCRdb made them. A total of approximately 580,000 distinct CDR3 sequences appear in this sample, around 21% of them only once. Together, the top ten hold roughly an eighth of the sample.

Trimming takes 6 bases off V and 5 bases off J; junction bases not matched to a gene: 3. CDR1 and CDR2 are drawn from the germline V gene (reference sequence): LNHDA, SQIVND. Spanning cysteine to phenylalanine, the CDR3 consists of 12 amino acids. CDR3 DNA only is kept here, 36 bases in frame from base 1. General findings and caveats noted by the study authors: Contracting CD4+ clones appeared mostly in the CM and EM memory subsets, whereas CD8+ clones were enriched in EMRA. Clones contracting from day 15 to 85 had balanced CD4/CD8 phenotypes, while a second wave expanding from day 15 to 37 was biased towards CD4+. Whether the second-wave clones peaking on day 37 were SARS-CoV-2 specific was not confirmed. Only two mild cases were covered by the study, and larger cohorts that include severe cases with pre-infection samples were considered necessary. Some responding clones were detected in pre-infection memory, which suggested that pre-existing cross-reactive memory T cells had joined the SARS-CoV-2 response.

The receptor was derived from an adult woman who had mild COVID-19 (a few samples of this study predate the infection). The sample titles of this study are shuffled in the database, so cell type and time point are left out; the donor was told from shared clones. This receptor chain uses TRBV19 and TRBJ2-7; 8 central bases correspond to TRBD2. The sequenced material came from PBMCs or a T cell subset sorted from them (not recorded which). For the CDR3, the sequence is CASRSGSDEQYF. In nucleotide form, the sequence is TGTGCCAGTAGGAGCGGGAGTGACGAGCAGTACTTC.